The present entry profiles one T cell receptor (beta chain) with its context. The same CDR3 also results from other DNA sequences found in this sample. CDR1 is SEHNR and CDR2 is FQNEAQ in the germline V gene (reference sequence). V lost 5 bases to trimming and J lost 7 bases; unmatched junction nucleotides: 7. The CDR3 length is 15 residues. This specimen belongs to a study of blood T cell repertoires in COVID-19. The wider study: Sites in the United States, Italy and Spain provided acute and convalescent COVID-19 samples. Sample material is recorded as cDNA or gDNA derived from T cells, B-cell-depleted T cells, or PBMCs.

Original data processing: Reference gene primer amplification gave nucleated cell count estimates. Generated by immunoSEQ multiplex PCR, the TCRdb table keeps only in-frame clones and is missing some. V and J calls and clone size are given by that table; D and trimming were obtained from the DNA. The table shows 220,000 or so clones, with 75% to 90% occurring only once. Sequencing was carried out using peripheral blood. This TCR was sampled from an elderly woman with COVID-19, enrolled during active disease. The chain joins TRBV7-9 to TRBJ1-6, with TRBD1 matching over 8 bases. The CDR3: CASSPQGQANSPLHF. As DNA, the CDR3 is TGTGCCAGCAGCCCTCAGGGACAGGCAAATTCACCCCTCCACTTT.